Sequencing of this T cell receptor (beta chain) was carried out in a study of cytomegalovirus exposure and HLA in healthy donors. This CDR3 has 13 residues. Trimming cost V 6 bases and J 7 bases; bases outside gene matches: 11. The germline gives CDR1 SQVTM, CDR2 ANQGSEA. Study conclusions and caveats: Usually a TCR sequence was rare, but some public TCRs were found in many donors.

The PCR contained 60 Vbeta and 13 Jbeta primers. In the authors' methods: Unique TCR beta chains totaled some 80 million in a later count, with roughly 10 million of them shared. Profiled with immunoSEQ multiplex PCR; TCRdb holds only in-frame clones, not every one. V and J calls and clone size follow that table, whereas D and trimming were derived from the DNA. The sample consists of about 110,000 clones, around 79% of them appearing once. Note on this clone: Antigen specificity is unknown.

The specimen sequenced was PBMCs. The clonotype was recovered from a man aged 55 to 69 in good health and CMV-seronegative. The chain joins TRBV29-1 to TRBJ1-2; 7 bases are shared with TRBD1. The CDR3, as DNA: TGCAGCGTGATGACAGGGAGTACATCTGGCTACACCTTC. It specifies CSVMTGSTSGYTF.